The entry below describes one T cell receptor (beta chain). V was pared by 0 bases and J by 1 base, with 7 bases between. Germline loops: CDR1 SGHVS, CDR2 FQNEAQ. This CDR3 is 15 amino acids long. This sample is drawn from a study of CD8 T cells in ankylosing spondylitis. TCRdb re-called the 5' RACE reads through MiXCR, storing one row per CDR3 protein. The data show a few hundred thousand distinct CDR3 sequences, under 20% seen once. The sequence was collected from a male donor with ankylosing spondylitis or in good health (not recorded which). Source material: blood, either unsorted or a sorted T cell fraction (not recorded which). The rearrangement links TRBV7-8 to TRBJ1-5; D gene ambiguous. DNA for the CDR3: TGTGCCAGCAGCTTAGCCGGGAGCAGCAATCAGCCCCAGCATTTT. As protein: CASSLAGSSNQPQHF.